The present T cell receptor (beta chain) was sequenced within a study of blood T cell repertoires in COVID-19. Study summary: Donors in the United States, Italy and Spain gave samples during acute or convalescent COVID-19. PBMCs, B-cell-depleted T cells, or T cells were the source of the cDNA or gDNA that made up the material.

Original processing methods: It was from reference gene primer amplification that nucleated cell counts were estimated. Sequencing used immunoSEQ multiplex PCR; TCRdb keeps in-frame clones, though not all of them. V, J and clone size reflect that table, while D and trimming were determined from the DNA. The sample includes 200,000 to 300,000 clones, around 86% of them seen just once. The CDR3 runs to 13 residues. The germline V gene encodes CDR1 SGHRS and CDR2 YFSETQ. V lost 4 bases, J lost 6 bases, and 10 bases lay in between. V and J are TRBV5-1 and TRBJ2-2; weak D call: TRBD2 (5 bases). Source material: peripheral blood. This clonotype originated in a woman aged 60-75 years with COVID-19, enrolled during active disease. The CDR3 sequence is CASSGSRSGELFF. The DNA for the CDR3 is TGCGCCAGCAGCGGGAGTCGGTCCGGGGAGCTGTTTTTT. Full variable domain (remainder filled in from reference TRBV5-1 and TRBJ2-2): KAGVTQTPRYLIKTRGQQVTLSCSPISGHRSVSWYQQTPGQGLQFLFEYFSETQRNKGNFPGRFSGRQFSNSRSEMNVSTLELGDSALYLCASSGSRSGELFFGEGSRLTVL.